What follows is one TCR beta chain and its context. Its cognate antigen is unknown. Sequenced by immunoSEQ multiplex PCR; TCRdb stores in-frame clones only, minus some. This sample yields about 1 million clones, of which around four fifths are seen a single time; roughly 1.4% belongs to the top ten. From germline, CDR1 is GTSNPN and CDR2 SVGIG (reference sequence). The V and J ends lost 5 bases and 10 bases respectively, with 18 bases between them. The CDR3 sequence is 14 residues long. These data originate in a study of shared clonotypes between healthy human individuals. Study-level points and caveats: Few donors restricted represented genetic and exposure-history diversity.

This TCR derives from a man younger than 35 in good health. The specimen was memory CD4+ T cells sorted from blood. The sample's subset: CD45RA-negative fraction. The chain recombines TRBV30 with TRBJ1-6; D call uncertain. The CDR3: CAWVVGGKGSPLHF. The DNA for the CDR3 is TGTGCCTGGGTAGTAGGTGGCAAGGGCTCACCCCTCCACTTT. Full variable domain (remainder filled in from reference TRBV30 and TRBJ1-6): SQTIHQWPATLVQPVGSPLSLECTVEGTSNPNLYWYRQAAGRGLQLLFYSVGIGQISSEVPQNLSASRPQDRQFILSSKKLLLSDSGFYLCAWVVGGKGSPLHFGNGTRLTVT.